The 17 T cell receptor beta chains listed next were all sequenced from one sample in a study of cytotoxic CD8 clonotypes in ibrutinib-treated CLL (dated by TCRdb to the early 2020s). Libraries were made using the immunoSEQ multiplex PCR assay. TCRdb holds this immuneACCESS table with in-frame rearrangements only. Some clones are missing; in checked studies, unresolved V genes explain under half, and the rest has no known cause. The sample data list tens of thousands of clones, and approximately 82% of these were observed just once. The ten largest clones capture roughly 22% of the sample. The sample's time point label, in plain terms: around 25 months on ibrutinib. Source: PBMCs, taken after 24 months of ibrutinib treatment. The receptors stem from a human donor with chronic lymphocytic leukemia.

The chain couples TRBV5-6 to TRBJ1-4; D not resolved. Germline V gene sequence: CDR1 SGHDT, CDR2 YYEEEE. With 2 bases removed from V and 5 bases from J, the gap between germline ends came to 10 bases. The CDR3 runs 14 residues. This CDR3 is CASSFFSRNEKLFF. The CDR3 nucleotides read TGTGCCAGCAGCTTCTTTTCCAGAAATGAAAAACTGTTTTTT.

This clone was observed a few times. The chain links TRBV7-9 to TRBJ2-7; 7 bases map to TRBD1. Germline CDR1 reads SEHNR; CDR2 reads FQNEAQ (reference sequence). The CDR3 has 12 residues. J gave up 6 bases and V 4 bases, and 3 bases lay outside the gene matches. The DNA for the CDR3 is TGTGCCAGCAGCTCACAGGGGCTCGAGCAGTACTTC. Protein sequence: CASSSQGLEQYF.

The gene calls are TRBV10-1 and TRBJ1-1, with unresolved D. The germline CDR1 and CDR2 sequences are WNHNN and SYGVQD (reference sequence). The CDR3 spans 14 residues. The V and J ends lost 6 bases and 2 bases respectively, with 13 bases between them. The CDR3 nucleotides are TGCGCCAGCAGAAAGGGCGAAGAAAACACTGAAGCTTTCTTT. Translating gives CASRKGEENTEAFF.

V gene TRBV11-2 combines with J gene TRBJ2-3; possible D gene TRBD2, 5 bases. Germline CDR1 reads SGHAT; CDR2 reads FQNNGV. Deletions cut 1 base from V and 8 bases from J, with 10 bases between. This CDR3 is 13 amino acids long. CDR3 sequence: CASSLARETTQYF. In DNA, the CDR3 is TGTGCCAGCAGCTTAGCGAGGGAGACTACGCAGTATTTT. Variable domain in full (rest from reference TRBV11-2 and TRBJ2-3): EAGVAQSPRYKIIEKRQSVAFWCNPISGHATLYWYQQILGQGPKLLIQFQNNGVVDDSQLPKDRFSAERLKGVDSTLKIQPAKLEDSAVYLCASSLARETTQYFGPGTRLTVL.

There are a few counts of this clone. The chain is built from TRBV2 and TRBJ2-1, with D possibly TRBD2 on 6 matching bases. There are 15 residues in the CDR3. Looked up from germline, CDR1 is SNHLY and CDR2 is FYNNEI. Deletions cut 2 bases from V and 2 bases from J, with 10 bases between. The DNA for the CDR3 is TGTGCCAGCAGTGAACTGGAGGGCCCCTACAATGAGCAGTTCTTC. Protein sequence: CASSELEGPYNEQFF. Supplemented by reference TRBV2 and TRBJ2-1, the full variable domain reads EPEVTQTPSHQVTQMGQEVILRCVPISNHLYFYWYRQILGQKVEFLVSFYNNEISEKSEIFDDQFSVERPDGSNFTLKIRSTKLEDSAMYFCASSELEGPYNEQFFGPGTRLTVL.

The genes are TRBV30 and TRBJ1-5; TRBD1 agrees at 7 bases. The ends lost 3 bases at V and 2 bases at J; junction bases unmatched: 4. This CDR3 has 14 residues. The germline V gene encodes CDR1 GTSNPN and CDR2 SVGIG (reference sequence). The DNA of the CDR3 is TGTGCCTGGAGCCCTGGGACAGGCAATCAGCCCCAGCATTTT. Its translation: CAWSPGTGNQPQHF.

This chain joins TRBV28 and TRBJ2-5; a possible D gene is TRBD2 (5 bases). Germline CDR1 is MDHEN and CDR2 is SYDVKM. The V gene lost 5 bases and the J gene lost 4 bases, with 17 bases spanning the gap. The CDR3 has 15 residues. The CDR3 loop is CASSPWTGKIETQYF. CDR3 DNA: TGTGCCAGCAGTCCCTGGACTGGGAAAATAGAGACCCAGTACTTC.

This clone occurred once. V usage is TRBV15 and J usage is TRBJ1-2, with 9 bases lining up with TRBD1. The CDR3 has 15 amino acids. Germline V CDR1 and CDR2: LNHNV, YYDKDF (reference sequence). The J segment lost 6 bases and the V segment lost 2 bases, leaving 7 bases of the junction unmatched. This CDR3 reads CATSRPGTGLHGYTF. For the CDR3, the DNA is TGTGCCACCAGCAGACCCGGGACAGGGCTTCATGGCTACACCTTC.

This clone was detected a few times. The rearrangement links TRBV7-9 to TRBJ1-2, with D possibly TRBD1 on 6 matching bases. The CDR3 spans 13 residues. Looked up from germline, CDR1 is SEHNR and CDR2 is FQNEAQ (reference sequence). V was shortened by 3 bases and J by 6 bases, with 11 bases between the two germline ends. CDR3 sequence: CASSLRGEDGYTF. CDR3 in DNA: TGTGCCAGCAGCTTGAGGGGGGAGGATGGCTACACCTTC. The complete variable domain, with remaining parts taken from reference TRBV7-9 and TRBJ1-2, reads DTGVSQNPRHKITKRGQNVTFRCDPISEHNRLYWYRQTLGQGPEFLTYFQNEAQLEKSRLLSDRFSAERPKGSFSTLEIQRTEQGDSAMYLCASSLRGEDGYTFGSGTRLTVV.

The rearrangement links TRBV19 to TRBJ2-3; 11 nucleotides agree with TRBD1. This CDR3 contains 16 residues. Trimming at V came to 6 bases and at J to 3 bases, leaving 8 bases not matched to a gene. Germline values: CDR1 LNHDA, CDR2 SQIVND (reference sequence). The CDR3 nucleotides are TGTGCCAGTAGGAGGACAGGGGGCGCCGAAACAGATACGCAGTATTTT. It is translated as CASRRTGGAETDTQYF.

V usage is TRBV19 and J usage is TRBJ1-5, with a possible D match to TRBD1 (5 bases). CDR3 size: 14 residues. V shed 2 bases and J shed 3 bases, with 8 bases lying between them. Germline loops: CDR1 LNHDA, CDR2 SQIVND (reference sequence). DNA of the CDR3: TGTGCCAGTAGTATAAGGGGAGACAATCAGCCCCAGCATTTT. Protein sequence: CASSIRGDNQPQHF.

The chain links TRBV19 to TRBJ1-2; D is undetermined. V lost 1 base and J lost 0, with 9 bases in between. The CDR3 runs to 15 residues. CDR1 and CDR2 from the germline V gene are LNHDA and SQIVND (reference sequence). The CDR3 DNA sequence: TGTGCCAGTAGTATAGGGCCAGCAACTAACTATGGCTACACCTTC. Its translation is CASSIGPATNYGYTF.

The chain couples TRBV21-1 to TRBJ2-1; the table's D call, TRBD2, was not checked against the DNA. TRBV21-1 corresponds to a pseudogene. CDR3 size: 13 residues. The CDR3: CASKGSQYNEQFF. CDR3 DNA: TGTGCCAGCAAAGGGAGTCAGTACAATGAGCAGTTCTTC.

The J gene is TRBJ1-5, the V gene TRBV6-6; D call uncertain. V was clipped by 2 bases and J by 2 bases, with 10 bases between them. From germline, CDR1 is MNHNY and CDR2 SVGAGI (reference sequence). This CDR3 is 15 amino acids long. CDR3 DNA: TGTGCCAGCAGTTACAAGGGATTAGGCAATCAGCCCCAGCATTTT. This translates into CASSYKGLGNQPQHF.

The chain is built from TRBV28 and TRBJ1-3; perhaps TRBD1 as D (5 bases). V lost 7 bases to trimming and J lost 4 bases, with 29 bases between them. The CDR3 has 19 amino acids. The germline gives CDR1 MDHEN, CDR2 SYDVKM. In DNA form, the CDR3 reads TGTGCCAGCACCACCCTGCCCGGGCCAGGGAGTTTCGACGGAAACACCATATATTTT. This codes for CASTTLPGPGSFDGNTIYF.

This sequence joins TRBV2 and TRBJ2-2; TRBD1 aligns across 10 bases. J lost 5 bases, V lost 7 bases, and 7 bases had no gene match. This CDR3 contains 15 residues. Per germline, CDR1 SNHLY and CDR2 FYNNEI. CDR3 nucleotides: TGTGCCAGCAACCTGGGACAGGGGCGAACCGGGGAGCTGTTTTTT. It is translated as CASNLGQGRTGELFF. The complete variable domain, with remaining parts taken from reference TRBV2 and TRBJ2-2, reads EPEVTQTPSHQVTQMGQEVILRCVPISNHLYFYWYRQILGQKVEFLVSFYNNEISEKSEIFDDQFSVERPDGSNFTLKIRSTKLEDSAMYFCASNLGQGRTGELFFGEGSRLTVL.

V is TRBV21-1 and J is TRBJ1-5. TRBV21-1 is shown as a pseudogene. This CDR3 has 13 residues. CDR3 region: CVTRQDSNQPQHF. The CDR3 DNA reads TGTGTGACCAGGCAGGACAGCAATCAGCCCCAGCATTTT.